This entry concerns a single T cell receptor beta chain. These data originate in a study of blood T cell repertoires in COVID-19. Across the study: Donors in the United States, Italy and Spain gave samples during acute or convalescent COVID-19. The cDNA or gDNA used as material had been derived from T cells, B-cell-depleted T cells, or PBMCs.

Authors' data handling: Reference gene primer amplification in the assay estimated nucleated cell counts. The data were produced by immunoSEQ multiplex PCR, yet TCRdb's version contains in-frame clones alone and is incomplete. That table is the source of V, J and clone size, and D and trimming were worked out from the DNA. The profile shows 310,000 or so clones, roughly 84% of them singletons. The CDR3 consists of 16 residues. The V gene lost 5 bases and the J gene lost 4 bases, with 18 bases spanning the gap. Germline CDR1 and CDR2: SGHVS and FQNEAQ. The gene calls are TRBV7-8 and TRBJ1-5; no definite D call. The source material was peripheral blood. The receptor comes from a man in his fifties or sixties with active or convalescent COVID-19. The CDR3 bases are TGTGCCAGCAGCCTTTCCCCGTGGAGTGAGAATCAGCCCCAGCATTTT. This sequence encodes CASSLSPWSENQPQHF.